This passage covers 9 T cell receptor beta chains from one sample sequenced in a study of cytomegalovirus exposure and HLA in healthy donors. PCR was performed using 60 Vbeta and 13 Jbeta primers. The repertoire was sequenced with immunoSEQ multiplex PCR; TCRdb's copy has only in-frame clones and lacks some. The table records roughly 120,000 clones, about three quarters of them present only once. Specimen: PBMCs. The source of these receptors is a woman in her sixties in good health and CMV-seropositive.

The V and J genes are TRBV2 and TRBJ1-2; D possibly corresponds to TRBD1 (5 bases). V lost 2 bases and J lost 0, with 10 bases in between. The CDR3 is 15 amino acids. Germline-derived CDR1 and CDR2 are SNHLY and FYNNEI. As DNA, the CDR3 is TGTGCCAGCAGTGAACAGGGCTTAGCTAACTATGGCTACACCTTC. Translated: CASSEQGLANYGYTF.

This clone showed up just once. The chain joins TRBV10-3 to TRBJ1-1; TRBD1 agrees at 8 bases. J lost 1 base, V lost 9 bases, and 7 bases had no gene match. The germline CDR1 and CDR2 sequences are ENHRY and SYGVKD. The CDR3 has 14 amino acids. The CDR3 bases are TGTGCCATGCGAACCGGGACAGGGAACACTGAAGCTTTCTTT. Translation gives CAMRTGTGNTEAFF.

The chain is built from TRBV20-1 and TRBJ1-2, with 10 nucleotides matching TRBD1. The V gene's germline CDR1 is DFQATT and CDR2 SNEGSKA (reference sequence). Losses at the gene ends were 1 base for V and 14 bases for J; bases not matched to a gene: 4. The CDR3 runs to 11 residues. CDR3 bases: TGCAGTGCTAGAGGAGACAGGGGGCAGACCTTC. This gives the protein CSARGDRGQTF.

The chain links TRBV4-3 to TRBJ2-1; tentative D call: TRBD1 (6 bases). This CDR3 region has 14 residues. V lost 3 bases and J lost 8, with 14 bases in between. Germline V gene lookup returns CDR1 LGHNA and CDR2 YSLEER. The CDR3 bases are TGCGCCAGCAGCCACCAAAACAGGGATGATGAGCAGTTCTTC. It translates to CASSHQNRDDEQFF.

J is TRBJ1-1 and V is TRBV30, with 7 bases fitting TRBD1. V gave up 3 bases and J gave up 1 base; unmatched junction bases: 8. CDR1 and CDR2 from the germline V gene are GTSNPN and SVGIG (reference sequence). This CDR3 is built from 15 residues. The CDR3 DNA reads as TGTGCCTGGAGGGTCCCACACAGGGGGAACACTGAAGCTTTCTTT. Translating it yields CAWRVPHRGNTEAFF.

This sequence joins TRBV5-4 and TRBJ2-1, with TRBD1 matching over 10 bases. CDR1 SGHNT and CDR2 YYREEE come from the germline V gene (reference sequence). The CDR3 totals 15 residues. The junction had 7 bases not matched to a gene; V was cut back by 3 bases and J by 7 bases. This CDR3 reads CASSSQDRGRNEQFF. CDR3 nucleotide sequence: TGTGCCAGCAGCTCACAAGACAGGGGGCGGAATGAGCAGTTCTTC.

V and J are TRBV5-5 and TRBJ1-1; 7 bases agree with TRBD1. This CDR3 has 15 amino acids. Germline V gene sequence: CDR1 SGHKS, CDR2 YYEKEE (reference sequence). With V trimmed by 1 base and J by 1 base, 4 bases remained unmatched. CDR3 region: CASSLSTGENTEAFF. The CDR3 DNA reads as TGTGCCAGCAGCTTGTCAACAGGGGAGAACACTGAAGCTTTCTTT.

CDR3 in amino acids: CASSLGQYGYTF. CDR3 DNA: TGTGCCAGCAGCTTAGGCCAGTATGGCTACACCTTC. The chain has TRBV11-3 and TRBJ1-2; D unresolved. The CDR3 is 12 residues long. CDR1 is SGHNT, CDR2 YENEEA, per germline. V was clipped by 1 base and J by 5 bases, with 5 bases between them.

About this clone: Additional DNA sequences in this sample encode the identical CDR3. The J gene is TRBJ2-1, the V gene TRBV7-2, with 10 nucleotides matching TRBD2. Germline-derived CDR1 and CDR2 are SGHTA and FQGNSA. The CDR3 sequence is 14 residues long. After removal of 4 bases from V and 3 bases from J, the junction contained 0 bases not matched to a gene. This chain's CDR3 is CASSSSGGYNEQFF. The DNA for the CDR3 is TGTGCCAGCAGCTCTAGCGGGGGCTACAATGAGCAGTTCTTC. Drawing the rest from reference TRBV7-2 and TRBJ2-1, the complete variable domain is GAGVSQSPSNKVTEKGKDVELRCDPISGHTALYWYRQSLGQGLEFLIYFQGNSAPDKSGLPSDRFSAERTGGSVSTLTIQRTQQEDSAVYLCASSSSGGYNEQFFGPGTRLTVL.